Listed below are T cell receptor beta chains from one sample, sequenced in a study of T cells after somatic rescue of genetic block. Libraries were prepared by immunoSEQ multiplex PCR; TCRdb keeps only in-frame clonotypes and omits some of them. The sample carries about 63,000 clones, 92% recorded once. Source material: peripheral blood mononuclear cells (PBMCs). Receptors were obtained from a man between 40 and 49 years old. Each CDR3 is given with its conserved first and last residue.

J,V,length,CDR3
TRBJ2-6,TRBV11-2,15,CASSLRTSGANVLTF
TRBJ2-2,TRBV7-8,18,CASSLGGVRGPVYGELFF
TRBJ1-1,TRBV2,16,CASSEGRWNRGTEAFF
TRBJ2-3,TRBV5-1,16,CASSYGGQGRTDTQYF
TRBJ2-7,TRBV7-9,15,CASRWDGQGGYEQYF
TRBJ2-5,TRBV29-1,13,CSVAPREQETQYF
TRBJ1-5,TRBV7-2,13,CASSLAGYQPQHF
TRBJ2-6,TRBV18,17,CASSPETGSAGANVLTF
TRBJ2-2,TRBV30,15,CAWRLDRGNTGELFF
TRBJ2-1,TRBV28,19,CASSFAPSLMTFSYNEQFF
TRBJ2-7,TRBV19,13,CASSPQGDYEQYF
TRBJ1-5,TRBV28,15,CASSLFGGSNQPQHF
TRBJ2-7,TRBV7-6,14,CASSPGTGVREQYF
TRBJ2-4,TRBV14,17,CASSRDPGTGGKNIQYF
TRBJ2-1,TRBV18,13,CASSPPAHNEQFF
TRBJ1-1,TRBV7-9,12,CASSFQNTEAFF
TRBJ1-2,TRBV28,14,CASLRSDRNYGYTF
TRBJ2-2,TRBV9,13,CASSVVKTGELFF
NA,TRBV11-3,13,CASSSTSSYEQYF
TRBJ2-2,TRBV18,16,CASSTTSGGRTGELFF
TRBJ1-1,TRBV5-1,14,CASSAGLWNTEAFF
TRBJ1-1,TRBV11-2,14,CASSWGRGGTEAFF
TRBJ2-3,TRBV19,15,CASSSGRASTDTQYF
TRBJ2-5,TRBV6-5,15,CASSYDVGGQETQYF